This TCR beta chain is drawn from a study of tumor and adjacent non-tumor tissue in lung cancer. Across the whole study: Histology: about a dozen adenocarcinoma, a couple of squamous cell carcinoma, 1 small cell lung cancer. Study-wide results and caveats: Compared with tumor, normal lung showed significantly lower TCR diversity. Top 100 clones took a larger repertoire share in normal lung.

V gave up 5 bases and J gave up 6 bases, with 20 bases separating them. There are 15 residues in the CDR3. TCRbeta libraries were built with three rounds of nested PCR, modified from ARM-PCR. One entry per CDR3 protein, called by TCRdb with MiXCR from the multiplex PCR reads. The sample yields 52,000 or so distinct CDR3 sequences, 74% seen once. In its sample, this clonotype is medium-sized. Its antigen is currently unknown. RNA was extracted from bulk tissue without any cell sorting. Distant lung tissue was collected more than 3 cm away from the tumor edge. Between August and November 2014, newly diagnosed, chemotherapy-naive lung cancer patients underwent thoracic surgery in China.

The sample was distant non-tumor lung tissue. This chain connects TRBV12-3 or TRBV12-4 to TRBJ2-7; maybe TRBD2 (8 bases). The receptor was isolated from a woman aged 55-69 years with non-small cell lung cancer. The CDR3 sequence: CASSIQGTRRIEQYF. The DNA of the CDR3 is TGTGCCAGCAGTATACAGGGGACTAGGAGAATCGAGCAGTACTTC.